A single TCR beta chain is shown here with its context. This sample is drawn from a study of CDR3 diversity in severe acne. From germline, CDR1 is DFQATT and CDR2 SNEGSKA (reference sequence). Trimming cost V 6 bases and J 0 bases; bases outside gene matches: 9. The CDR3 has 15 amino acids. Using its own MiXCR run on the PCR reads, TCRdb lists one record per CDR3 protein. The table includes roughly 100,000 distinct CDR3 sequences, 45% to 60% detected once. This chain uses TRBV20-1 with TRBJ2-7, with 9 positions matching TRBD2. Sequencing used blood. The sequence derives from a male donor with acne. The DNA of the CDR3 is TGCAGTGCCGGAGATAGCGGGAGTTTCTCCTACGAGCAGTACTTC. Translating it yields CSAGDSGSFSYEQYF.